Below are 31 T cell receptor beta chains sequenced from a single sample in a study of T-cell memory formation after mild COVID-19. MiXCR, applied by TCRdb to the 5' RACE reads, yields one record per CDR3 protein. The top ten hold roughly 8% of the sample, which has 550,000 to 650,000 distinct CDR3 sequences, 17% seen once. Sample: PBMCs or a T cell subset sorted from them (not recorded which). These receptors all stem from an adult woman who had mild COVID-19 (a few samples of this study predate the infection). Cell type and time point are not known.

Notes on this clonotype: This may stem from a read error, because a much larger clone lies one nucleotide away. The chain is built from TRBV4-1 and TRBJ2-1, with a tentative D call TRBD1 (6 bases). The CDR3 is made up of 13 amino acids. V lost 3 bases, J lost 4 bases, and 7 bases lay in between. In germline, CDR1 is MGHRA, CDR2 YSYEKL. CDR3 sequence (DNA): TGCGCCAGCAGCCATGGACAGTACAATGAGCAGTTCTTC. Its protein product is CASSHGQYNEQFF.

The chain employs TRBV13 and TRBJ2-4, with D maybe TRBD2 (5 bases). V was pared by 7 bases and J by 0 bases, with 10 bases between. Germline assignment: CDR1 PRHDT and CDR2 FYEKMQ (reference sequence). This CDR3 is 14 amino acids long. Here the CDR3 reads CASTTGRAKNIQYF. CDR3 DNA: TGTGCCAGCACCACGGGAAGAGCCAAAAACATTCAGTACTTC.

This clonotype was counted many times. The chain is built from TRBV20-1 and TRBJ2-7, with unresolved D. V was clipped by 5 bases and J by 1 base, with 15 bases between them. The germline gives CDR1 DFQATT, CDR2 SNEGSKA (reference sequence). The CDR3 is made up of 14 amino acids. The CDR3 region is CSAEDLSNSYEQYF. The CDR3 DNA reads as TGCAGTGCTGAGGACCTATCTAATTCCTACGAGCAGTACTTC.

This chain uses TRBV4-1 with TRBJ2-2, with D possibly TRBD2 on 5 matching bases. The CDR3 totals 15 residues. Germline V gene sequence: CDR1 MGHRA, CDR2 YSYEKL. Trimming removed 0 bases from V and 1 base from J, with 6 bases in between. CDR3 coding DNA: TGCGCCAGCAGCCAAGAGGGAGAGAACACCGGGGAGCTGTTTTTT. As protein: CASSQEGENTGELFF.

In its sample, this clonotype was seen a few times. The chain joins TRBV7-8 to TRBJ2-5; perhaps TRBD2 as D (5 bases). Trimming shortened V by 5 bases and J by 4 bases, and 14 bases separated the two germline ends. The CDR3 loop spans 14 amino acids. Germline CDR1 SGHVS, CDR2 FQNEAQ. The CDR3 spells CASSARGLLETQYF. CDR3 coding DNA: TGTGCCAGCAGCGCCCGAGGACTTTTAGAGACCCAGTACTTC.

The chain employs TRBV10-3 and TRBJ1-2, with unresolved D. Trimming stripped 1 base from V and 4 bases from J, with 4 bases between. Looked up from germline, CDR1 is ENHRY and CDR2 is SYGVKD. The CDR3 contains 12 residues. CDR3 in amino acids: CAISEFGYGYTF. The CDR3, as DNA: TGTGCCATCAGTGAGTTTGGCTATGGCTACACCTTC.

This chain links TRBV18 with TRBJ1-6; no clear D gene. Germline-derived CDR1 and CDR2 are KGHSH and LQKENI. Between the trimmed V and J ends, which lost 3 bases and 8 bases, there was a span of 5 bases. This CDR3 has 12 residues. CDR3 sequence reads: CASSPFDSPLHF. Here the CDR3 DNA reads TGTGCCAGCTCACCGTTTGATTCACCCCTCCACTTT.

This clonotype was seen a handful of times. The chain couples TRBV20-1 to TRBJ1-2; a possible D gene is TRBD1 (6 bases). CDR3 length equals 14 residues. Germline lookup yields CDR1 DFQATT and CDR2 SNEGSKA (reference sequence). Trimming stripped 4 bases from V and 4 bases from J, with 16 bases between. Here the CDR3 DNA reads TGCAGTGCTAAACAGGGTGTCGGGTCCTATGGCTACACCTTC. Protein sequence: CSAKQGVGSYGYTF.

The gene calls are TRBV7-9 and TRBJ1-2; D remains unclear. Trimming stripped 5 bases from V and 8 bases from J, with 21 bases between. Germline V gene lookup returns CDR1 SEHNR and CDR2 FQNEAQ (reference sequence). This CDR3 has 15 residues. The CDR3 DNA is TGTGCCAGCAGCCCACAACCGACGGAAGGACTCGGCTACACCTTC. This encodes CASSPQPTEGLGYTF.

The chain is built from TRBV12-3 or TRBV12-4 and TRBJ1-5; D possibly corresponds to TRBD1 (6 bases). The V end lost 6 bases, the J end lost 7 bases, and 13 bases lay between the germline ends. This CDR3 is 13 amino acids long. CDR3 nucleotides: TGTGCCAGCAGCCAGACAGGATACCAGCCCCAGCATTTT. Amino acid sequence: CASSQTGYQPQHF.

This clonotype was counted only a few times. The CDR3 loop reads CASSLAALALGWVTDTQYF. CDR3 nucleotide sequence: TGTGCCAGCAGCTTAGCGGCCCTAGCGTTAGGGTGGGTCACAGATACGCAGTATTTT. The chain is built from TRBV7-6 and TRBJ2-3, with D possibly TRBD2 on 6 matching bases. This CDR3 is 19 amino acids long. Germline V CDR1 and CDR2: SGHVS, FNYEAQ. Trimming took 0 bases from V and 2 from J, leaving 21 bases between them.

The table lists this clonotype with a few counts. V usage is TRBV27 and J usage is TRBJ2-7; 9 bases fit TRBD1. V gave up 4 bases and J gave up 10 bases; unmatched junction bases: 5. From germline, CDR1 is MNHEY and CDR2 SMNVEV (reference sequence). The length of the CDR3 is 12 residues. CDR3 protein: CASSSRTGEQYF. CDR3 nucleotides: TGTGCCAGCAGTTCACGGACAGGGGAACAGTACTTC.

This clonotype was seen repeatedly, ten times or more. The genes are TRBV7-2 and TRBJ2-7, with TRBD2 matching over 8 bases. CDR3 length equals 16 residues. With 5 bases clipped from V and 5 bases from J, the junction kept 14 bases outside the gene matches. In germline, CDR1 is SGHTA, CDR2 FQGNSA. CDR3 residues: CASSLNPGTRSHEQYF. The CDR3 DNA is TGTGCCAGCAGCCTCAACCCCGGGACTAGGTCCCACGAGCAGTACTTC.

V and J are TRBV10-3 and TRBJ2-1; 8 positions agree with TRBD1. Losses at the gene ends were 3 bases for V and 6 bases for J; bases not matched to a gene: 7. The CDR3 has 15 amino acids. The germline V gene encodes CDR1 ENHRY and CDR2 SYGVKD. The CDR3 region has the DNA TGTGCCATCAGTGATCCGGGACAGGACTTCAATGAGCAGTTCTTC. Residues: CAISDPGQDFNEQFF.

This chain uses TRBV19 with TRBJ1-6; D unresolved. The V end was cut by 3 bases, the J end by 0 bases, with 12 bases between. CDR1 is LNHDA and CDR2 is SQIVND in the germline V gene (reference sequence). CDR3 size: 17 residues. CDR3 coding DNA: TGTGCCAGTAGTATTGTTGGATGGAGCTCCTATAATTCACCCCTCCACTTT. Translation: CASSIVGWSSYNSPLHF.

The chain is built from TRBV3-1 and TRBJ2-1; possibly TRBD1 or TRBD2 for D (5 bases each). The CDR3 runs to 14 residues. CDR1 is LGHDT, CDR2 YNNKEL, per germline (reference sequence). Trimming left V 5 bases short and J 7 bases short, with 15 bases between. CDR3 in amino acids: CASSSGLAWNEQFF. The CDR3 bases are TGTGCCAGCAGCTCGGGGCTAGCATGGAATGAGCAGTTCTTC.

This chain connects TRBV4-1 to TRBJ1-1; no reliable D call. Germline V CDR1 and CDR2: MGHRA, YSYEKL. V lost 6 bases and J lost 4, with 18 bases in between. This CDR3 has 15 residues. This chain's CDR3 is CASRKEAPLGTEAFF. CDR3 coding DNA: TGCGCCAGCAGAAAAGAAGCACCACTGGGCACTGAAGCTTTCTTT.

This clonotype has a handful of counts. The genes are TRBV6-4 and TRBJ2-1; D uncertain. The CDR3 contains 10 residues. Looked up from germline, CDR1 is MRHNA and CDR2 is SNTAGT. Trimming shortened V by 7 bases and J by 6 bases, and 4 bases separated the two germline ends. CDR3 DNA: TGTGCCAGCAAGCGCAATGAGCAGTTCTTC. Its translation: CASKRNEQFF.

The rearrangement uses TRBV20-1 and TRBJ2-2, with 9 bases identical to TRBD2. CDR3 length equals 14 residues. Germline loops: CDR1 DFQATT, CDR2 SNEGSKA (reference sequence). Unmatched junction bases numbered 3, after V lost 3 bases and J lost 4 bases. DNA of the CDR3: TGCAGTGCTAGGGGACTAGCCGGCACCGGGGAGCTGTTTTTT. As protein: CSARGLAGTGELFF.

This clonotype was seen at least ten times. The V gene is TRBV20-1, the J gene TRBJ2-4; TRBD1 aligns across 7 bases. CDR1 is DFQATT and CDR2 is SNEGSKA in the germline V gene (reference sequence). This CDR3 has 16 amino acids. The V segment lost 6 bases and the J segment 1 base; nucleotides outside the gene matches: 12. The CDR3 DNA follows: TGCAGTGCCGAGAATTACAGGGGAATGGCCAAAAACATTCAGTACTTC. This sequence encodes CSAENYRGMAKNIQYF.

This clonotype occurred a few times. The chain employs TRBV24-1 and TRBJ2-7; 8 bases map to TRBD1. The J segment lost 7 bases and the V segment lost 4 bases, leaving 5 bases of the junction unmatched. This CDR3 comprises 13 residues. The germline gives CDR1 KGHDR, CDR2 SFDVKD. In nucleotides, the CDR3 is TGTGCCACCAGTGACAGACAGGGGAGGGAGCAGTACTTC. This sequence encodes CATSDRQGREQYF.

This clonotype has a handful of counts. The chain has TRBV6-1 and TRBJ2-3; D ambiguous. The CDR3 runs to 14 residues. Germline V gene lookup returns CDR1 MNHNS and CDR2 SASEGT. V was pared by 1 base and J by 2 bases, with 7 bases between. In nucleotides, the CDR3 is TGTGCCAGCAGTGAAGACAGACTCACAGATACGCAGTATTTT. Its protein is CASSEDRLTDTQYF.

This clonotype was counted at least ten times. The chain has TRBV7-9 and TRBJ2-7; possibly TRBD2 for D (6 bases). Germline V gene lookup returns CDR1 SEHNR and CDR2 FQNEAQ (reference sequence). The CDR3 consists of 13 residues. The V end lost 5 bases, the J end lost 2 bases, and 10 bases lay between the germline ends. The CDR3 nucleotides are TGTGCCAGCAGCCCCTCGGGGGCCTACGAGCAGTACTTC. This codes for CASSPSGAYEQYF. The full variable domain, with the rest looked up from reference TRBV7-9 and TRBJ2-7, is DTGVSQNPRHKITKRGQNVTFRCDPISEHNRLYWYRQTLGQGPEFLTYFQNEAQLEKSRLLSDRFSAERPKGSFSTLEIQRTEQGDSAMYLCASSPSGAYEQYFGPGTRLTVT.

The chain carries TRBV9 and TRBJ2-6; maybe TRBD1 (5 bases). V shed 0 bases and J shed 2 bases, with 6 bases lying between them. This CDR3 is built from 15 residues. Per germline, CDR1 SGDLS and CDR2 YYNGEE. CDR3 nucleotide sequence: TGTGCCAGCAGCGTAGCAGGGACTGGGGCCAACGTCCTGACTTTC. Encoded protein: CASSVAGTGANVLTF.

At least ten counts were recorded for this clonotype. This chain links TRBV20-1 with TRBJ1-1; TRBD1 is a possible D gene (5 bases). In germline, CDR1 is DFQATT, CDR2 SNEGSKA (reference sequence). V lost 4 bases and J lost 4, with 13 bases in between. CDR3 length equals 13 residues. DNA for the CDR3: TGCAGTGCTACACAGGTATTCGGCACTGAAGCTTTCTTT. Translated, it gives CSATQVFGTEAFF.

This chain joins TRBV7-8 and TRBJ1-5; 9 bases align to TRBD1. Trimming removed 0 bases from V and 4 bases from J; junction bases left unmatched: 4. CDR3 length: 16 residues. Germline V gene sequence: CDR1 SGHVS, CDR2 FQNEAQ. CDR3: CASSLAIGTGNQPQHF. CDR3 DNA: TGTGCCAGCAGCTTAGCAATCGGGACAGGGAATCAGCCCCAGCATTTT.

This clonotype was counted between two and nine times. V is TRBV21-1 and J is TRBJ2-3. TRBV21-1 is a pseudogene. CDR3 length equals 16 residues. CDR3 sequence (DNA): TGTGCCAGCAGCCAACGCGGGAAAATGGCCACAGATACGCAGTATTTT. This sequence encodes CASSQRGKMATDTQYF.

This clonotype was observed a few times. The chain joins TRBV5-1 to TRBJ2-3, with 9 positions matching TRBD1. Losses at the gene ends were 0 bases for V and 5 bases for J; bases not matched to a gene: 7. Germline CDR1 and CDR2: SGHRS and YFSETQ. The CDR3 has 16 amino acids. CDR3 DNA sequence: TGCGCCAGCAGCTTGGAGGGGACAGGGACCCGAGATACGCAGTATTTT. Its protein is CASSLEGTGTRDTQYF.

This clonotype was seen a handful of times. V gene TRBV24-1 combines with J gene TRBJ2-1; D is undetermined. The CDR3 runs 14 residues. Trimming took off 0 bases at V and 7 bases at J, with 9 bases between the two ends. CDR1 and CDR2 from the germline V gene are KGHDR and SFDVKD. The CDR3 DNA reads TGTGCCACCAGTGATTTGGATGGGAAGAATGAGCAGTTCTTC. This encodes CATSDLDGKNEQFF.

This CDR3 reads CASSWGFMVGETQYF. The CDR3 bases are TGTGCCAGCAGCTGGGGATTCATGGTCGGAGAGACCCAGTACTTC. The genes are TRBV7-3 and TRBJ2-5; D ambiguous. The germline V gene has CDR1 SGHTA and CDR2 FQGTGA. The length of the CDR3 is 15 residues. With 4 bases removed from V and 4 bases from J, the gap between germline ends came to 16 bases.

This clonotype was picked up a small number of times. J is TRBJ2-1 and V is TRBV7-9; tentative D call: TRBD2 (6 bases). CDR3 length equals 13 residues. The V gene's germline CDR1 is SEHNR and CDR2 FQNEAQ (reference sequence). Trimming removed 9 bases from V and 4 bases from J, with 13 bases in between. In DNA form, the CDR3 reads TGTGCCAGTGGGGACTCCCGGTACAATGAGCAGTTCTTC. As protein: CASGDSRYNEQFF.